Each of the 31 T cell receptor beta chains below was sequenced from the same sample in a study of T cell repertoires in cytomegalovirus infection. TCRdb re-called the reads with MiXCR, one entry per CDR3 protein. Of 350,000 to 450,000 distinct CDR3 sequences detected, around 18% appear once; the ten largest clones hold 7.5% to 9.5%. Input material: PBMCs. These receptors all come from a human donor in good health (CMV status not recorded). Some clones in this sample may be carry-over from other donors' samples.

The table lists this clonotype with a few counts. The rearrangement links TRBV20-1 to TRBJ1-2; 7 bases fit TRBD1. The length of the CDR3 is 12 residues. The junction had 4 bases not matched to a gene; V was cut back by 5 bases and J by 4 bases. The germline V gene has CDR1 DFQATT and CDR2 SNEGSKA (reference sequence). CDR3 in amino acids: CSASDRAYGYTF. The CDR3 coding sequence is TGCAGTGCTTCCGACAGGGCCTATGGCTACACCTTC.

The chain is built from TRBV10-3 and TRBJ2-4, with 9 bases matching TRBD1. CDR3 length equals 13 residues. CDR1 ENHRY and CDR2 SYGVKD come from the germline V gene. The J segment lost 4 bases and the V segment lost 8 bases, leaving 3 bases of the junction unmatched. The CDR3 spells CAIGDREKNIQYF. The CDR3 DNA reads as TGTGCCATCGGGGACAGGGAAAAAAACATTCAGTACTTC.

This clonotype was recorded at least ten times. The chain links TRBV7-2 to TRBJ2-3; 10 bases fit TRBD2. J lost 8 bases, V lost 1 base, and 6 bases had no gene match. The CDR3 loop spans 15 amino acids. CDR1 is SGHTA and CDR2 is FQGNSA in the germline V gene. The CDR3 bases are TGTGCCAGCAGCTTAGGGACTAGCGGTTCTACTACGCAGTATTTT. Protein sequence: CASSLGTSGSTTQYF.

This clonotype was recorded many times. The CDR3 loop reads CASSSRAGDEQFF. CDR3 in DNA: TGTGCCAGCAGCTCCAGGGCTGGGGATGAGCAGTTCTTC. The chain employs TRBV7-2 and TRBJ2-1; maybe TRBD1 (5 bases). CDR3 size: 13 residues. Trimming removed 4 bases at V and 8 bases at J, with 12 bases between. Germline V gives CDR1 SGHTA, CDR2 FQGNSA.

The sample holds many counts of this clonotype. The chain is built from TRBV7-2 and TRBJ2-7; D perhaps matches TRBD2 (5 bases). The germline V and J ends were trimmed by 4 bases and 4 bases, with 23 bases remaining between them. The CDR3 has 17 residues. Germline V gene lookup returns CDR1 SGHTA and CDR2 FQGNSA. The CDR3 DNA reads TGTGCCAGCAGCTCGCGGGCGACTACCACGACCGGGTACGAGCAGTACTTC. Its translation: CASSSRATTTTGYEQYF.

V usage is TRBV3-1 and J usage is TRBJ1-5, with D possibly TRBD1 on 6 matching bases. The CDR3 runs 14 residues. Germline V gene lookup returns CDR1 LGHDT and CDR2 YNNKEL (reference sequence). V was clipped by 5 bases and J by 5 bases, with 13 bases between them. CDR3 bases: TGTGCCAGCAGCTCCTCGACAGGATATCAGCCCCAGCATTTT. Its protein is CASSSSTGYQPQHF.

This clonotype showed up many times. The CDR3 protein is CASSLSVQGNQPQHF. The CDR3 DNA follows: TGTGCCAGCAGTTTATCCGTCCAGGGCAATCAGCCCCAGCATTTT. This rearrangement joins TRBV28 to TRBJ1-5; D call uncertain. There are 15 residues in the CDR3. Germline assignment: CDR1 MDHEN and CDR2 SYDVKM. V was pared by 1 base and J by 2 bases, with 9 bases between.

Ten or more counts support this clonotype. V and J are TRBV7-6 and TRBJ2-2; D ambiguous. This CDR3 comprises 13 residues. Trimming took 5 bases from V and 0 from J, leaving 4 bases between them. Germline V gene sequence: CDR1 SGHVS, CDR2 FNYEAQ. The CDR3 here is CASSQANTGELFF. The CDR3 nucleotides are TGTGCCAGCAGCCAGGCGAACACCGGGGAGCTGTTTTTT.

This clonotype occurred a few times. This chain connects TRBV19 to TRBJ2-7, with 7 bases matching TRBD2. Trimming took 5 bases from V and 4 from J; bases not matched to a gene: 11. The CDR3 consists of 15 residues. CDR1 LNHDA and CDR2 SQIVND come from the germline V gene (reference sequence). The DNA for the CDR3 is TGTGCCAGTAGTGAAAGAGCGGGGTCGCCGTACGAGCAGTACTTC. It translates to CASSERAGSPYEQYF. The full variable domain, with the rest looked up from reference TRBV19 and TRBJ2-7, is DGGITQSPKYLFRKEGQNVTLSCEQNLNHDAMYWYRQDPGQGLRLIYYSQIVNDFQKGDIAEGYSVSREKKESFPLTVTSAQKNPTAFYLCASSERAGSPYEQYFGPGTRLTVT.

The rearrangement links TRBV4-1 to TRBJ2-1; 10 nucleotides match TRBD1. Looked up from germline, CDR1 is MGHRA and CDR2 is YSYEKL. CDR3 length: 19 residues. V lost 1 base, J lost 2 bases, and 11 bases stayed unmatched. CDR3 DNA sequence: TGCGCCAGCAGCCAAGGCGCCGGGACAGGGGTAGGGGCCTACAATGAGCAGTTCTTC. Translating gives CASSQGAGTGVGAYNEQFF.

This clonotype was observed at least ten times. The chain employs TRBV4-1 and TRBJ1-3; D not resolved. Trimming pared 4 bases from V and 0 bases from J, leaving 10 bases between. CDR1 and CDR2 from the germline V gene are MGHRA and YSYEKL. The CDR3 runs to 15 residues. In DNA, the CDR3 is TGCGCCAGCAGCCGGATACCGGACTCTGGAAACACCATATATTTT. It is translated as CASSRIPDSGNTIYF.

The CDR3 loop reads CASMRKTDTQYF. CDR3 bases: TGTGCCAGCATGAGGAAGACAGATACGCAGTATTTT. The genes are TRBV2 and TRBJ2-3; D unclear. Germline V gene lookup returns CDR1 SNHLY and CDR2 FYNNEI. This CDR3 has 12 residues. Deletions cut 7 bases from V and 3 bases from J, with 8 bases between.

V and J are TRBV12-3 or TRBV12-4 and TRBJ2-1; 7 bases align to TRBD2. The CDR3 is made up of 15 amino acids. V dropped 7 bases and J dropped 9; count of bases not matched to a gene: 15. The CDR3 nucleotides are TGTGCCAGCATCCGATCGGGGGAGGGGTCCACTGAGCAGTTCTTC. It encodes CASIRSGEGSTEQFF.

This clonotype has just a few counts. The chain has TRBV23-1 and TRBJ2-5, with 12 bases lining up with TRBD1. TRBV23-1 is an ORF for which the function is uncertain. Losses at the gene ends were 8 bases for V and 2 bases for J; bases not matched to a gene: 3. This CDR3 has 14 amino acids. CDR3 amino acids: CASGDRGQQETQYF. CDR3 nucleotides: TGCGCCAGCGGGGACAGGGGGCAACAAGAGACCCAGTACTTC.

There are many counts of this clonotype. The CDR3 sequence is CASSSISPGETQYF. The CDR3 nucleotides are TGTGCCAGCAGCTCTATTTCGCCCGGTGAGACCCAGTACTTC. This rearrangement joins TRBV7-6 to TRBJ2-5, with D unclear. CDR1 is SGHVS, CDR2 FNYEAQ, per germline. The V gene lost 4 bases and the J gene lost 5 bases, with 14 bases spanning the gap. This CDR3 spans 14 amino acids.

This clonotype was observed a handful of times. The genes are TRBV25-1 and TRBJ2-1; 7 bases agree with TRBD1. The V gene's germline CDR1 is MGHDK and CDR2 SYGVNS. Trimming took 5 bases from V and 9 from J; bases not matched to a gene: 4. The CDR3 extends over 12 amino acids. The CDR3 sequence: CASSQGETEQFF. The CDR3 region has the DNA TGTGCCAGCAGTCAGGGGGAAACTGAGCAGTTCTTC. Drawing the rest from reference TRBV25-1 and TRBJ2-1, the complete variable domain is EADIYQTPRYLVIGTGKKITLECSQTMGHDKMYWYQQDPGMELHLIHYSYGVNSTEKGDLSSESTVSRIRTEHFPLTLESARPSHTSQYLCASSQGETEQFFGPGTRLTVL.

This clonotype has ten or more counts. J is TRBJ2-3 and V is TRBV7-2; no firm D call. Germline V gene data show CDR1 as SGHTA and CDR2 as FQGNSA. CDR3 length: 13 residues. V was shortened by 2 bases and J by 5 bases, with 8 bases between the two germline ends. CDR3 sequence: CASSLSQEDTQYF. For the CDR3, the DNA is TGTGCCAGCAGCTTAAGTCAAGAAGATACGCAGTATTTT.

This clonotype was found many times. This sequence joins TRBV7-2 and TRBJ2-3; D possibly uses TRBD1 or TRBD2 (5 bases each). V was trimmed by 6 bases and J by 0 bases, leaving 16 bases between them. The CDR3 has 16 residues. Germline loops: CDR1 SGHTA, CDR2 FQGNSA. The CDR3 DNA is TGTGCCAGCAGTAGACAGAGCGGAACTAGCACAGATACGCAGTATTTT. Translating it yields CASSRQSGTSTDTQYF.

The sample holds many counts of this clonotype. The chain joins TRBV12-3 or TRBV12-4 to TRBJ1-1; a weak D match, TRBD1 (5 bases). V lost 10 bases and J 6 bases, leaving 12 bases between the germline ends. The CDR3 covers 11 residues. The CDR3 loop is CANLLGAEAFF. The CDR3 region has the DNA TGTGCCAACCTGCTGGGGGCTGAAGCTTTCTTT.

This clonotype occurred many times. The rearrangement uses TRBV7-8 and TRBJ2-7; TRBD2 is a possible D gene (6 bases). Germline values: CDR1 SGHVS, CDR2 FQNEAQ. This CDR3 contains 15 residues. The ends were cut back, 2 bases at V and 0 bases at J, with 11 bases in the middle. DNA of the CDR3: TGTGCCAGCAGCTTACCGGGGAGGAGCTCCTACGAGCAGTACTTC. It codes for CASSLPGRSSYEQYF.

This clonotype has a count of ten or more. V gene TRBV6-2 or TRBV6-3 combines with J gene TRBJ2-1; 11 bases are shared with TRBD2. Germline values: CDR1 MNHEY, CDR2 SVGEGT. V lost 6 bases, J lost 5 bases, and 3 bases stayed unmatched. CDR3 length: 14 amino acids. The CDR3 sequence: CASRPLAGDNEQFF. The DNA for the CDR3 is TGTGCCAGCAGGCCACTAGCGGGGGACAATGAGCAGTTCTTC.

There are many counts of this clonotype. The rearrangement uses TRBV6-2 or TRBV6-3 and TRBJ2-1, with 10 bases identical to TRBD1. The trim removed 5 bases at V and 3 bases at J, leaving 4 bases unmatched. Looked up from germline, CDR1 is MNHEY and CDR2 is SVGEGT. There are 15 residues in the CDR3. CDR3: CASSRQGANYNEQFF. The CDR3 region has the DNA TGTGCCAGCAGTAGACAGGGGGCGAACTACAATGAGCAGTTCTTC.

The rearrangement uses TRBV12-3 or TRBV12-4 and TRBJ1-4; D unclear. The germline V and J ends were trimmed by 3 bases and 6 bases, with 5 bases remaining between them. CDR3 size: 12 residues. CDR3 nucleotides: TGTGCCAGCAGTTTGGGAGATGAAAAACTGTTTTTT. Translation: CASSLGDEKLFF.

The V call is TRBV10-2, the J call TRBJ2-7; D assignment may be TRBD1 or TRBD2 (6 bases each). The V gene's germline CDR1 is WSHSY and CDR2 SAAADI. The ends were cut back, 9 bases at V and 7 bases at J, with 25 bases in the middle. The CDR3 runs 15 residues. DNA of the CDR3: TGCGCCAGTAGCGACAGTGGGGCAGGGGCGGGGGAGCAGTACTTC. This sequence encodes CASSDSGAGAGEQYF.

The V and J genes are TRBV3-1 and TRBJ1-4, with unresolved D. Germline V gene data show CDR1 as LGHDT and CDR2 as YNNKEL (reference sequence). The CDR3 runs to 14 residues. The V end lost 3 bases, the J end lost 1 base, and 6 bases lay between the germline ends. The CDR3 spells CASSQRQTNEKLFF. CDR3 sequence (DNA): TGTGCCAGCAGCCAGCGACAAACTAATGAAAAACTGTTTTTT.

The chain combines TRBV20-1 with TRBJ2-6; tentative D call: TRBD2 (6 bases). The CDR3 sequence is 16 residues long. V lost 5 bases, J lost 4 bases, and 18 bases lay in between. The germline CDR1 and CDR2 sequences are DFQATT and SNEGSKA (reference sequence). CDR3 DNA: TGCAGTGCTGGGCGCGGAGGGCTGGTGGGGGCCAACGTCCTGACTTTC. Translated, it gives CSAGRGGLVGANVLTF.

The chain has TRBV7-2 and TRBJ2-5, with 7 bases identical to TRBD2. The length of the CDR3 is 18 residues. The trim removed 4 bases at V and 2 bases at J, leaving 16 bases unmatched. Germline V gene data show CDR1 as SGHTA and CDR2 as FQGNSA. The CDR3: CASSSQVRGGGGQETQYF. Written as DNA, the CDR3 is TGTGCCAGCAGCTCCCAAGTTCGGGGCGGGGGAGGACAAGAGACCCAGTACTTC.

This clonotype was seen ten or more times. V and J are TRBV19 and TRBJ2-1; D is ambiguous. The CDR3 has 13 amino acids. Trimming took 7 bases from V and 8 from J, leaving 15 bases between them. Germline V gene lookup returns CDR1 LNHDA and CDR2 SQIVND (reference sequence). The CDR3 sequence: CASTPTWSDEQFF. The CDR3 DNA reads TGTGCCAGTACCCCTACCTGGAGCGATGAGCAGTTCTTC. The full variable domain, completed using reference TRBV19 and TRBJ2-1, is DGGITQSPKYLFRKEGQNVTLSCEQNLNHDAMYWYRQDPGQGLRLIYYSQIVNDFQKGDIAEGYSVSREKKESFPLTVTSAQKNPTAFYLCASTPTWSDEQFFGPGTRLTVL.

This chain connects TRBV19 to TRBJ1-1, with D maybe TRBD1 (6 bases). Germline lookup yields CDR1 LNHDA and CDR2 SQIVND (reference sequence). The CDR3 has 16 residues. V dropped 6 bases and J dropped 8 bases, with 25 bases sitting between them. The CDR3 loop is CASSEGTLAGTVEAFF. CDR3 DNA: TGTGCCAGTAGCGAAGGGACACTCGCGGGTACTGTGGAAGCTTTCTTT.

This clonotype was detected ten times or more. This CDR3 reads CASSLARTSTDTQYF. CDR3 nucleotide sequence: TGTGCCAGCAGCTTAGCCCGAACTAGCACAGATACGCAGTATTTT. The chain uses TRBV7-8 and TRBJ2-3; D not resolved. The V gene's germline CDR1 is SGHVS and CDR2 FQNEAQ. There are 15 residues in the CDR3. V was clipped by 0 bases and J by 0 bases, with 7 bases between them.

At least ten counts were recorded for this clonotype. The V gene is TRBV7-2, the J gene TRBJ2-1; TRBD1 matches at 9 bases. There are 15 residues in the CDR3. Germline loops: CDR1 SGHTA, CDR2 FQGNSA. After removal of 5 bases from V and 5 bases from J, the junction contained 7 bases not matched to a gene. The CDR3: CASSLSQGAHNEQFF. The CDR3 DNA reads TGTGCCAGCAGCCTATCACAGGGGGCCCACAATGAGCAGTTCTTC.